Following are 30 T cell receptor beta chains from one sample sequenced in a study of shared clonotypes between healthy human individuals. Here immunoSEQ multiplex PCR was the method, and the copy in TCRdb shows in-frame clones only, minus some. The table has a few million clones, more than 80% seen once. The source material was naive CD4+ T cells from PBMCs. Subset noted: CD45RA+ positively selected. These receptors were collected from a man aged 18-30 years in good health. Some clones in this sample may be carry-over from other donors' samples.

The genes are TRBV28 and TRBJ2-5; D tentatively fits TRBD1 or TRBD2 (7 bases each). Germline V CDR1 and CDR2: MDHEN, SYDVKM. The CDR3 is made up of 15 amino acids. Trimming took 7 bases from V and 2 from J, leaving 17 bases between them. The CDR3 DNA is TGTGCCAGCACCCCCCGGGGGGACAGTCAAGAGACCCAGTACTTC. Encoded protein: CASTPRGDSQETQYF. Together with reference TRBV28 and TRBJ2-5, the CDR3 gives the full variable domain: DVKVTQSSRYLVKRTGEKVFLECVQDMDHENMFWYRQDPGLGLRLIYFSYDVKMKEKGDIPEGYSVSREKKERFSLILESASTNQTSMYLCASTPRGDSQETQYFGPGTRLLVL.

The chain carries TRBV7-2 and TRBJ1-2; weak D call: TRBD1 (6 bases). The CDR3 is 14 amino acids. Trimming took off 5 bases at V and 4 bases at J, with 14 bases between the two ends. The germline V gene has CDR1 SGHTA and CDR2 FQGNSA. This chain's CDR3 is CASSGWTALYGYTF. The CDR3 DNA sequence: TGTGCCAGCAGCGGGTGGACAGCCCTCTATGGCTACACCTTC.

The V call is TRBV9, the J call TRBJ2-1; 10 nucleotides line up with TRBD2. CDR1 is SGDLS, CDR2 YYNGEE, per germline. The CDR3 contains 15 residues. V lost 4 bases to trimming and J lost 5 bases; unmatched junction nucleotides: 6. CDR3 amino acids: CASSSRTSGNNEQFF. The CDR3, as DNA: TGTGCCAGCAGCTCCCGGACTAGCGGAAACAATGAGCAGTTCTTC.

The chain joins TRBV5-1 to TRBJ2-3; D ambiguous. The germline V gene encodes CDR1 SGHRS and CDR2 YFSETQ. This CDR3 contains 19 residues. V dropped 1 base and J dropped 5 bases, with 26 bases sitting between them. The CDR3 here is CASSLRTNLAPLPRDTQYF. CDR3 nucleotides: TGCGCCAGCAGCTTGCGTACAAATCTCGCCCCGTTGCCGAGAGATACGCAGTATTTT.

This clone was counted a single time. The V call is TRBV29-1, the J call TRBJ2-7; D might be TRBD1 or TRBD2, each matching 7 bases. Per the germline V gene, CDR1 is SQVTM and CDR2 is ANQGSEA. V was shortened by 4 bases and J by 3 bases, with 16 bases between the two germline ends. The CDR3 has 14 amino acids. CDR3 loop: CSVALQGTIYEQYF. CDR3 nucleotide sequence: TGCAGCGTTGCACTACAGGGGACTATCTACGAGCAGTACTTC.

The CDR3 protein is CASSSTFEVEGYTF. The CDR3 nucleotides are TGTGCCAGCAGTTCCACCTTCGAAGTAGAGGGCTACACCTTC. This chain uses TRBV6-5 with TRBJ1-2, with D unresolved. Per the germline V gene, CDR1 is MNHEY and CDR2 is SVGAGI. The CDR3 is 14 amino acids. Trimming took 4 bases from V and 8 from J, leaving 17 bases between them.

The chain combines TRBV5-8 with TRBJ1-5, with D possibly matching TRBD1 (6 bases). The CDR3 consists of 15 residues. Trimming removed 1 base at V and 7 bases at J, with 15 bases between. Germline V CDR1 and CDR2: SGHTS, YDEGEE. The CDR3 is CASSLRGTRGQPQHF. In DNA form, the CDR3 reads TGTGCCAGCAGCTTGAGGGGGACCCGGGGGCAGCCCCAGCATTTT.

The J gene is TRBJ2-1, the V gene TRBV28, with 8 bases that match TRBD2. J lost 4 bases, V lost 3 bases, and 2 bases had no gene match. The CDR3 loop spans 14 amino acids. The germline V gene has CDR1 MDHEN and CDR2 SYDVKM. CDR3 region: CASSFGGRYNEQFF. The CDR3 nucleotides are TGTGCCAGCAGTTTTGGCGGGAGGTACAATGAGCAGTTCTTC.

V usage is TRBV28 and J usage is TRBJ2-7; the D gene is possibly TRBD2 (6 bases). V dropped 5 bases and J dropped 3 bases, with 14 bases sitting between them. The CDR3 totals 14 residues. Germline loops: CDR1 MDHEN, CDR2 SYDVKM. The CDR3: CASSQAGSVYEQYF. DNA for the CDR3: TGTGCCAGCAGTCAAGCGGGTTCGGTCTACGAGCAGTACTTC.

The DNA for the CDR3 is TGTGCCAGCAGCGTAATAGCTGACAGGGGAGTAAAGCAGTACTTC. This encodes CASSVIADRGVKQYF. The rearrangement uses TRBV5-4 and TRBJ2-5; 8 nucleotides line up with TRBD1. From germline, CDR1 is SGHNT and CDR2 YYREEE (reference sequence). The CDR3 is 15 residues long. V lost 4 bases, J lost 11 bases, and 16 bases stayed unmatched. Variable domain in full (rest from reference TRBV5-4 and TRBJ2-5): ETGVTQSPTHLIKTRGQQVTLRCSSQSGHNTVSWYQQALGQGPQFIFQYYREEENGRGNFPPRFSGLQFPNYSSELNVNALELDDSALYLCASSVIADRGVKQYFGPGTRLLVL.

J is TRBJ2-2 and V is TRBV10-3; 9 positions match TRBD1. In germline, CDR1 is ENHRY, CDR2 SYGVKD. This CDR3 contains 16 residues. J gave up 1 base and V 2 bases, and 2 bases lay outside the gene matches. The CDR3 nucleotides are TGTGCCATCAGTGAGCAGGGACAGGGGAACACCGGGGAGCTGTTTTTT. Amino acid sequence: CAISEQGQGNTGELFF.

The chain is built from TRBV5-1 and TRBJ2-7; D may be TRBD2 (5 bases). With 1 base removed from V and 2 bases from J, the gap between germline ends came to 13 bases. The CDR3 runs to 15 residues. Germline V gene data show CDR1 as SGHRS and CDR2 as YFSETQ. CDR3 loop: CASSLLGSEAYEQYF. CDR3 nucleotides: TGCGCCAGCAGCTTGTTGGGGTCGGAGGCCTACGAGCAGTACTTC.

The chain has TRBV6-1 and TRBJ2-2; no clear D. Germline-derived CDR1 and CDR2 are MNHNS and SASEGT. Trimming removed 4 bases at V and 3 bases at J, with 9 bases between. This CDR3 has 14 amino acids. The CDR3: CASSASRDTGELFF. The CDR3 DNA reads TGTGCCAGCAGTGCGTCTAGGGACACCGGGGAGCTGTTTTTT.

The chain has TRBV7-9 and TRBJ2-5; D is possibly TRBD2 (6 bases). Germline values: CDR1 SEHNR, CDR2 FQNEAQ (reference sequence). The germline V and J ends were trimmed by 4 bases and 5 bases, with 8 bases remaining between them. This CDR3 is built from 12 residues. The CDR3 spells CASSWGTETQYF. The CDR3 DNA sequence: TGTGCCAGCAGCTGGGGGACTGAGACCCAGTACTTC.

This clone was seen only once. The chain couples TRBV19 to TRBJ2-2, with 13 bases matching TRBD2. Germline lookup yields CDR1 LNHDA and CDR2 SQIVND (reference sequence). Trimming cost V 9 bases and J 0 bases; bases outside gene matches: 7. This CDR3 comprises 17 residues. DNA of the CDR3: TGTGCCAGCCAGGGACTAGCGGGGCTCCCGAACACCGGGGAGCTGTTTTTT. Its protein is CASQGLAGLPNTGELFF. Full variable domain (remainder filled in from reference TRBV19 and TRBJ2-2): DGGITQSPKYLFRKEGQNVTLSCEQNLNHDAMYWYRQDPGQGLRLIYYSQIVNDFQKGDIAEGYSVSREKKESFPLTVTSAQKNPTAFYLCASQGLAGLPNTGELFFGEGSRLTVL.

This clone was detected only a few times. The identical CDR3 is also encoded by other nucleotide sequences in the sample. The rearrangement joins TRBV19 to TRBJ1-5, with TRBD1 matching 10 bases. J was trimmed by 4 bases and V by 5 bases; bases with no gene match: 5. This CDR3 has 15 amino acids. From germline, CDR1 is LNHDA and CDR2 SQIVND (reference sequence). The CDR3 region has the DNA TGTGCCAGTAGTCCGGGACAGGGGTCGAATCAGCCCCAGCATTTT. This translates into CASSPGQGSNQPQHF.

V and J are TRBV29-1 and TRBJ2-5; D is possibly TRBD1 (5 bases). V was shortened by 8 bases and J by 5 bases, with 15 bases between the two germline ends. Per the germline V gene, CDR1 is SQVTM and CDR2 is ANQGSEA. The length of the CDR3 is 12 residues. DNA for the CDR3: TGCAGCCCCACAGGTCCTGGGGAGACCCAGTACTTC. As protein: CSPTGPGETQYF.

This clone was found once. The chain uses TRBV28 and TRBJ2-7, with TRBD1 matching 8 bases. The length of the CDR3 is 16 residues. Per the germline V gene, CDR1 is MDHEN and CDR2 is SYDVKM. V shed 1 base, J shed 6 bases, and the junction held 11 bases outside the gene matches. CDR3 bases: TGTGCCAGCAGTTTATTGGGCCAGGGGGCGCGTGGCGAGCAGTACTTC. This translates into CASSLLGQGARGEQYF.

The rearrangement links TRBV5-1 to TRBJ1-3; D is uncertain. Trimming left V 0 bases short and J 0 bases short, with 13 bases between. Germline CDR1 SGHRS, CDR2 YFSETQ. The CDR3 spans 17 residues. The CDR3 sequence: CASSLGVGRPSGNTIYF. The CDR3, as DNA: TGCGCCAGCAGCTTGGGTGTCGGCAGACCCTCTGGAAACACCATATATTTT. Together with reference TRBV5-1 and TRBJ1-3, the CDR3 gives the full variable domain: KAGVTQTPRYLIKTRGQQVTLSCSPISGHRSVSWYQQTPGQGLQFLFEYFSETQRNKGNFPGRFSGRQFSNSRSEMNVSTLELGDSALYLCASSLGVGRPSGNTIYFGEGSWLTVV.

To note about this clone: Other DNA sequences of this sample code for an identical CDR3. The chain is built from TRBV28 and TRBJ1-2, with no clear D. Between the trimmed V and J ends, which lost 3 bases and 0 bases, there was a span of 8 bases. CDR3 length equals 14 residues. Germline loops: CDR1 MDHEN, CDR2 SYDVKM. The chain's CDR3 is CASSLGGTNYGYTF. The CDR3, as DNA: TGTGCCAGCAGTTTGGGAGGGACTAACTATGGCTACACCTTC.

The rearrangement uses TRBV28 and TRBJ2-6; the D call may be TRBD1 or TRBD2 (5 bases each). The CDR3 has 16 amino acids. CDR1 is MDHEN, CDR2 SYDVKM, per germline. The V gene lost 7 bases and the J gene lost 4 bases, with 17 bases spanning the gap. The CDR3 spells CASNTRPGSGANVLTF. The CDR3 DNA is TGTGCCAGCAATACTCGTCCAGGGAGCGGGGCCAACGTCCTGACTTTC.

The chain recombines TRBV7-2 with TRBJ2-7, with 11 nucleotides matching TRBD1. The V and J ends lost 4 bases and 6 bases, in that order; junction bases with no gene match: 14. The V gene's germline CDR1 is SGHTA and CDR2 FQGNSA. The CDR3 has 17 amino acids. The CDR3 sequence is CASSSHGLGTGGGEQYF. As DNA, the CDR3 is TGTGCCAGCAGCTCCCACGGGTTGGGGACAGGGGGTGGCGAGCAGTACTTC. Based on the CDR3 plus reference TRBV7-2 and TRBJ2-7, the full variable domain is GAGVSQSPSNKVTEKGKDVELRCDPISGHTALYWYRQSLGQGLEFLIYFQGNSAPDKSGLPSDRFSAERTGGSVSTLTIQRTQQEDSAVYLCASSSHGLGTGGGEQYFGPGTRLTVT.

The chain employs TRBV7-3 and TRBJ2-5; weak D call: TRBD1 (6 bases). The CDR3 spans 15 residues. V lost 1 base and J 5 bases, leaving 14 bases between the germline ends. Germline CDR1 and CDR2: SGHTA and FQGTGA. The chain's CDR3 is CASSLITGPGETQYF. CDR3 bases: TGTGCCAGCAGCTTAATTACAGGGCCGGGGGAGACCCAGTACTTC.

The chain carries TRBV6-1 and TRBJ1-5, with TRBD1 as a possible D gene (6 bases). V was pared by 4 bases and J by 0 bases, with 16 bases between. CDR1 and CDR2 from the germline V gene are MNHNS and SASEGT. The CDR3 is 17 residues long. The CDR3 coding sequence is TGTGCCAGCAGTGGAAAGGGACACCCGTATAGCAATCAGCCCCAGCATTTT. Residues: CASSGKGHPYSNQPQHF.

The V gene is TRBV4-1, the J gene TRBJ1-2, with TRBD1 matching over 7 bases. Germline-derived CDR1 and CDR2 are MGHRA and YSYEKL. This CDR3 is built from 15 residues. V lost 2 bases to trimming and J lost 3 bases; unmatched junction nucleotides: 6. CDR3 amino acids: CASSQPGTAHYGYTF. The CDR3 DNA follows: TGCGCCAGCAGCCAACCGGGGACAGCTCACTATGGCTACACCTTC.

V usage is TRBV27 and J usage is TRBJ2-3; TRBD2 aligns across 10 bases. The CDR3 is made up of 16 amino acids. V lost 6 bases, J lost 3 bases, and 9 bases stayed unmatched. Germline CDR1 reads MNHEY; CDR2 reads SMNVEV (reference sequence). CDR3 protein: CASRGLAALGTDTQYF. The CDR3 DNA is TGTGCCAGCAGAGGACTAGCGGCGTTGGGGACAGATACGCAGTATTTT.

The gene calls are TRBV15 and TRBJ1-4; no firm D call. This CDR3 region has 15 residues. The V and J ends lost 5 bases and 7 bases respectively, with 17 bases between them. Germline V gene lookup returns CDR1 LNHNV and CDR2 YYDKDF (reference sequence). CDR3 sequence: CATSSLGGLSEKLFF. The CDR3 region has the DNA TGTGCCACCAGCTCCCTAGGAGGCTTGAGTGAAAAACTGTTTTTT.

This clone has only one observation. The rearrangement links TRBV10-2 to TRBJ1-2, with a possible D match to TRBD1 (6 bases). V dropped 7 bases and J dropped 0 bases, with 15 bases sitting between them. In germline, CDR1 is WSHSY, CDR2 SAAADI. CDR3 length: 15 residues. The CDR3 region has the DNA TGCGCCAGCACCGGGGGGCCGAACTCTAACTATGGCTACACCTTC. Protein: CASTGGPNSNYGYTF.

The chain carries TRBV6-6 and TRBJ2-3, with 7 positions matching TRBD2. There are 15 residues in the CDR3. J was trimmed by 7 bases and V by 4 bases; bases with no gene match: 11. Germline V lookup: CDR1 MNHNY, CDR2 SVGAGI (reference sequence). The CDR3, as DNA: TGTGCCAGCAGTTCCGTACAACTAGCGTCTTATACGCAGTATTTT. It specifies CASSSVQLASYTQYF.

The J gene is TRBJ2-7, the V gene TRBV2, with D maybe TRBD2 (6 bases). CDR1 is SNHLY, CDR2 FYNNEI, per germline. V was shortened by 8 bases and J by 2 bases, with 13 bases between the two germline ends. There are 13 residues in the CDR3. This chain's CDR3 is CASLLGEAYEQYF. CDR3 coding DNA: TGTGCCAGCTTGCTAGGGGAGGCCTACGAGCAGTACTTC.